In its sample, the clone carrying this T cell receptor beta chain was seen once. This record comes from a study of blood T cell repertoires in COVID-19. Study summary: From the United States, Italy and Spain came samples of acute and convalescent COVID-19. PBMCs, B-cell-depleted T cells, or T cells provided the cDNA or gDNA that made up the material.

The authors' processing: Cell counts per sample came from amplifying reference gene primers. Assay used: immunoSEQ multiplex PCR; TCRdb lists only in-frame clones, some missing. The DNA was the basis for D and trimming; V, J and clone size are from that table. The table lists 70,000 or so clones, approximately 90% of them singletons. Deletions cut 1 base from V and 6 bases from J, with 10 bases between. Germline V gives CDR1 LNHDA, CDR2 SQIVND (reference sequence). This CDR3 has 14 amino acids. This receptor was identified in a man between 60 and 70 years old with acute or convalescent COVID-19. Material for sequencing was peripheral blood. This chain joins TRBV19 and TRBJ1-5; the D is unclear. Here the CDR3 DNA reads TGTGCCAGTAGTATAGTGGGAGGCTCTCAGCCCCAGCATTTT. This codes for CASSIVGGSQPQHF.